A selection of T cell receptor beta chains follows, all from one sample in a study of shared clonotypes between healthy human individuals. Data came from immunoSEQ multiplex PCR; TCRdb stores just in-frame clones and leaves some out. Among about 1.5 million clones listed, roughly 96% were seen once. Sequencing input: naive CD4+ T cells sorted from blood. These TCRs come from a man younger than 45 in good health. The CDR3 runs from the conserved cysteine through the conserved F or W. Fields, in order: J gene, D gene, V gene, clone size, CDR3 protein, CDR3 DNA. The D gene is left open where the match is weak. Size is stated for part of the rows, as once, few or many counts, or as a class when the clone is expanded.

TRBJ1-4 | - | TRBV27 | once | CASSFQGQVNEKLFF | TGTGCCAGCAGTTTTCAAGGGCAGGTTAATGAAAAACTGTTTTTT
TRBJ2-5 | - | TRBV7-7 | - | CASSLMTGVQETQYF | TGTGCCAGCAGTTTGATGACGGGAGTACAAGAGACCCAGTACTTC
TRBJ2-7 | - | TRBV19 | - | CASSIWSQFGTSSYEQYF | TGTGCCAGTAGTATTTGGTCCCAATTCGGGACCAGCTCCTACGAGCAGTACTTC
TRBJ2-1 | - | TRBV9 | - | CASAPRNEQFF | TGTGCCAGCGCCCCGCGCAATGAGCAGTTCTTC
TRBJ2-7 | TRBD2 | TRBV9 | - | CASSVAGLAGVEQYF | TGTGCCAGCAGCGTAGCGGGACTAGCGGGAGTCGAGCAGTACTTC
TRBJ2-7 | TRBD1 | TRBV27 | - | CASSPRTGSNYEQYF | TGTGCCAGCAGTCCACGGACAGGGAGCAACTACGAGCAGTACTTC
TRBJ2-7 | TRBD2 | TRBV28 | - | CASMELATEQYF | TGTGCCAGCATGGAACTAGCGACCGAGCAGTACTTC
TRBJ2-1 | TRBD2 | TRBV7-3 | - | CASSQRVLAGAGRLFF | TGTGCCAGCAGCCAAAGGGTCCTAGCGGGAGCTGGGCGGCTGTTCTTC
TRBJ2-1 | TRBD1 | TRBV5-4 | - | CASSPGTGPHEQFF | TGTGCCAGCAGTCCTGGGACAGGGCCGCATGAGCAGTTCTTC
TRBJ1-5 | TRBD1 | TRBV2 | - | CASSNLDRAGNQPQHF | TGTGCCAGCAGCAACTTGGACAGGGCAGGCAATCAGCCCCAGCATTTT
TRBJ2-5 | TRBD2 | TRBV5-6 | - | CASSSLAGAQETQYF | TGTGCCAGCAGCTCGCTAGCGGGAGCCCAAGAGACCCAGTACTTC
TRBJ1-2 | TRBD1 | TRBV5-1 | - | CASRPYPVEGANGYGYTF | TGCGCCAGCAGACCCTACCCCGTTGAGGGGGCAAATGGCTATGGCTACACCTTC
TRBJ2-5 | - | TRBV28 | once | CASSFPPGETQYF | TGTGCCAGCAGTTTTCCCCCCGGAGAGACCCAGTACTTC
TRBJ2-3 | TRBD2 | TRBV7-2 | - | CASSPCIHLGLAPTNTQYF | TGTGCCAGCAGCCCATGTATTCACCTCGGACTAGCACCTACCAATACGCAGTATTTT
TRBJ2-7 | TRBD1 | TRBV5-4 | - | CASSSPGQGTEQYF | TGTGCCAGCAGCTCGCCGGGACAGGGTACCGAGCAGTACTTC
TRBJ2-2 | - | TRBV7-3 | - | CASSLKPPGASGELFF | TGTGCCAGCAGCTTAAAGCCGCCGGGAGCGAGCGGGGAGCTGTTTTTT
TRBJ1-1 | TRBD1 | TRBV7-2 | - | CASSLPMWQGAYDTEAFF | TGTGCCAGCAGCTTACCCATGTGGCAGGGGGCATACGACACTGAAGCTTTCTTT
TRBJ1-5 | TRBD1 | TRBV28 | - | CASSLGRGNQPQHF | TGTGCCAGCAGTTTGGGCAGGGGGAATCAGCCCCAGCATTTT
TRBJ1-2 | - | TRBV28 | once | CASERMNYGYTF | TGTGCCAGCGAAAGGATGAACTATGGCTACACCTTC
TRBJ2-2 | - | TRBV5-4 | - | CASSYFQGTNTGELFF | TGTGCCAGCAGCTATTTCCAGGGGACGAACACCGGGGAGCTGTTTTTT
TRBJ2-2 | - | TRBV9 | - | CASRDRANTGELFF | TGTGCCAGCAGAGACCGGGCGAACACCGGGGAGCTGTTTTTT
TRBJ1-2 | - | TRBV28 | - | CASRGSERVGYTF | TGTGCCAGCAGGGGATCGGAACGGGTTGGCTACACCTTC
TRBJ2-1 | TRBD2 | TRBV9 | once | CASSVGGAGLSYNEQFF | TGTGCCAGCAGCGTAGGAGGAGCGGGACTCTCCTACAATGAGCAGTTCTTC
TRBJ2-3 | - | TRBV5-4 | - | CASSASLATDTQYF | TGTGCCAGCAGCGCGTCGCTGGCCACAGATACGCAGTATTTT
TRBJ2-3 | - | TRBV6-5 | - | CASSYSGVRTDTQYF | TGTGCCAGCAGTTACTCTGGAGTGAGGACAGATACGCAGTATTTT
TRBJ2-3 | - | TRBV5-6 | - | CASSLVGRGEDTQYF | TGTGCCAGCAGCTTGGTGGGCAGGGGAGAAGATACGCAGTATTTT
TRBJ1-2 | - | TRBV4-1 | - | CASSQVPAPVNNYGYTF | TGCGCCAGCAGCCAAGTCCCAGCCCCGGTAAATAACTATGGCTACACCTTC
TRBJ2-7 | - | TRBV5-1 | - | CASSSRLSTYEQYF | TGCGCCAGCAGTTCGAGACTCTCTACCTACGAGCAGTACTTC
TRBJ2-1 | - | TRBV6-4 | - | CASSEKTGKQFF | TGTGCCAGCAGTGAGAAGACTGGAAAGCAGTTCTTC
TRBJ2-5 | TRBD2 | TRBV5-4 | - | CASSPTPLAGAVRETQYF | TGTGCCAGCAGCCCTACCCCCCTAGCGGGAGCTGTTAGAGAGACCCAGTACTTC
TRBJ2-1 | - | TRBV29-1 | - | CSVVATVSYNEQFF | TGCAGCGTTGTGGCTACCGTGTCCTACAATGAGCAGTTCTTC
TRBJ2-1 | TRBD2 | TRBV7-2 | - | CASSLWTSGIYNEQFF | TGTGCCAGCAGCTTGTGGACTAGCGGGATTTACAATGAGCAGTTCTTC
TRBJ1-5 | - | TRBV19 | - | CASSTLQGQPQHF | TGTGCCAGTAGTACGTTACAGGGTCAGCCCCAGCATTTT
TRBJ2-1 | TRBD2 | TRBV6-4 | - | CASSQGLADYNEQFF | TGTGCCAGCAGTCAGGGACTAGCGGATTACAATGAGCAGTTCTTC
TRBJ1-4 | TRBD1 | TRBV2 | - | CASSAPWTGGVAEKLFF | TGTGCCAGCAGTGCCCCCTGGACAGGGGGCGTCGCTGAAAAACTGTTTTTT
TRBJ2-2 | TRBD1 | TRBV27 | - | CASSPLPGQGRYELFF | TGTGCCAGCAGCCCCCTTCCGGGACAGGGACGTTATGAGCTGTTTTTT
TRBJ2-1 | TRBD2 | TRBV11-3 | - | CASSLRGLAGVGYNEQFF | TGTGCCAGCAGCTTACGGGGACTAGCGGGAGTCGGATACAATGAGCAGTTCTTC
TRBJ1-1 | - | TRBV6-1 | - | CAGQTALNTEAFF | TGTGCCGGCCAGACAGCGCTGAACACTGAAGCTTTCTTT
TRBJ1-4 | TRBD1 | TRBV6-5 | - | CASSLTTGLYEKLFF | TGTGCCAGCAGCCTTACGACAGGGCTCTATGAAAAACTGTTTTTT
TRBJ1-4 | - | TRBV19 | - | CASSITGLYAEKLFF | TGTGCCAGTAGTATAACAGGTCTCTACGCGGAAAAACTGTTTTTT
TRBJ2-1 | TRBD2 | TRBV7-3 | - | CASSFGLAVYNEQFF | TGTGCCAGCAGCTTCGGACTAGCGGTCTACAATGAGCAGTTCTTC
TRBJ2-4 | - | TRBV4-1 | few | CASSQGPAKNIQYF | TGCGCCAGCAGCCAGGGCCCAGCCAAAAACATTCAGTACTTC
TRBJ2-1 | - | TRBV9 | - | CASSVLQFNEQFF | TGTGCCAGCAGCGTACTACAGTTCAATGAGCAGTTCTTC
TRBJ2-5 | - | TRBV6-5 | - | CASSSTRAETQYF | TGTGCCAGCAGTTCCACTAGAGCGGAGACCCAGTACTTC
TRBJ1-3 | TRBD1 | TRBV5-1 | - | CASSLDWDSSGNTIYF | TGCGCCAGCAGCTTGGACTGGGACAGCTCTGGAAACACCATATATTTT
TRBJ2-2 | TRBD1 | TRBV4-3 | - | CASSQEVVPGGVNANTGELFF | TGCGCCAGCAGCCAAGAGGTGGTCCCAGGGGGCGTCAACGCGAACACCGGGGAGCTGTTTTTT
TRBJ2-1 | - | TRBV27 | once | CASSSGLSSYNEQFF | TGTGCCAGCAGTTCTGGGCTTAGCTCCTACAATGAGCAGTTCTTC
TRBJ1-2 | TRBD1 | TRBV5-1 | - | CASSLVGTGVGYTF | TGCGCCAGCAGCTTGGTAGGGACAGGGGTAGGCTACACCTTC
TRBJ2-5 | TRBD2 | TRBV5-1 | - | CASSPGLAGPGETQYF | TGCGCCAGCAGCCCGGGACTAGCGGGGCCAGGTGAGACCCAGTACTTC
TRBJ1-1 | TRBD1 | TRBV18 | once | CASSGQLNTEAFF | TGTGCCAGTTCGGGACAGCTGAACACTGAAGCTTTCTTT
TRBJ2-7 | TRBD2 | TRBV5-1 | - | CASGIAGGYEQYF | TGCGCCAGCGGCATAGCGGGAGGCTACGAGCAGTACTTC
TRBJ1-3 | - | TRBV7-9 | - | CASSLGPSGNTIYF | TGTGCCAGCAGCTTAGGGCCCTCTGGAAACACCATATATTTT